The 12 T cell receptor beta chains below all came from one sample that was sequenced in a study of post-analysis software for immune sequencing data. Study outcomes and limitations: Relative to controls, patients had five TRBV segments at higher frequency, with TRBV5-6, TRBV5-1 and TRBV20-1 among these.

The antigens of these receptors remain unknown. Prepared libraries of TCR beta cDNA carried unique molecular identifiers. TCRdb independently ran MiXCR on the PCR reads; one entry per CDR3 protein. The sample contains about 430,000 distinct CDR3 sequences, 39% of which appear only once. Sequencing used blood. The origin of the receptors is a girl aged 2 to 10 with multiple sclerosis.

Only a few counts were recorded for this clonotype. The genes are TRBV7-6 and TRBJ2-1; 9 bases agree with TRBD1. The closer fit of TRBJ2-7 to the DNA end suggests the J call may be wrong. Germline V gene sequence: CDR1 SGHVS, CDR2 FNYEAQ. The CDR3 has 16 amino acids. CDR3: CASSPGQGTVYNEQYF. Here the CDR3 DNA reads TGTGCCAGCAGCCCTGGACAGGGGACGGTCTACAATGAGCAGTACTTC.

The rearrangement links TRBV5-1 to TRBJ2-7, with TRBD1 identical over 9 bases. Germline V lookup: CDR1 SGHRS, CDR2 YFSETQ. Losses at the gene ends were 0 bases for V and 2 bases for J; bases not matched to a gene: 6. This CDR3 has 16 amino acids. The CDR3 loop is CASSLAGTGRPYEQYF. The DNA of the CDR3 is TGCGCCAGCAGCTTGGCCGGGACAGGGAGGCCCTACGAGCAGTACTTC.

In this sample, this clonotype turned up a few times. V and J are TRBV9 and TRBJ2-3, with D possibly matching TRBD2 (6 bases). CDR1 and CDR2 (germline): SGDLS, YYNGEE. The germline V and J ends were trimmed by 4 bases and 1 base, with 19 bases remaining between them. There are 17 residues in the CDR3. The CDR3 sequence is CASSTHLGGSGTDTQYF. CDR3 DNA sequence: TGTGCCAGCAGCACCCACCTGGGAGGATCAGGCACAGATACGCAGTATTTT.

V is TRBV6-2 or TRBV6-3 and J is TRBJ2-1, with D possibly matching TRBD2 (5 bases). This CDR3 has 16 amino acids. V was cut by 5 bases and J by 2 bases, with 16 bases left in between. Germline-derived CDR1 and CDR2 are MNHEY and SVGEGT. The CDR3 region is CASSPAAGRAYNEQFF. CDR3 coding DNA: TGTGCCAGCAGTCCGGCGGCTGGGCGGGCCTACAATGAGCAGTTCTTC.

A single count supports this clonotype. This chain uses TRBV7-9 with TRBJ2-5, with 12 bases lining up with TRBD2. Germline CDR1 is SEHNR and CDR2 is FQNEAQ (reference sequence). This CDR3 is built from 16 residues. V lost 3 bases to trimming and J lost 2 bases; unmatched junction nucleotides: 4. The CDR3 region has the DNA TGTGCCAGCAGCTTGGGGACTAGCGGGCCACAAGAGACCCAGTACTTC. Translated: CASSLGTSGPQETQYF.

The chain employs TRBV4-3 and TRBJ2-1; TRBD1 agrees at 9 bases. CDR1 LGHNA and CDR2 YSLEER come from the germline V gene. The trim removed 4 bases at V and 7 bases at J, leaving 8 bases unmatched. This CDR3 has 15 amino acids. The CDR3 coding sequence is TGCGCCAGCAGCCGTACCGGGACAGGGTCGAATGAGCAGTTCTTC. This codes for CASSRTGTGSNEQFF.

This clonotype was recorded a few times. The rearrangement joins TRBV20-1 to TRBJ2-7, with a possible D match to TRBD2 (5 bases). The CDR3 extends over 14 amino acids. Trimming removed 3 bases from V and 2 bases from J, with 14 bases in between. The germline V gene encodes CDR1 DFQATT and CDR2 SNEGSKA (reference sequence). The CDR3 sequence: CSASRTGSTYEQYF. The DNA for the CDR3 is TGCAGTGCTAGTAGGACGGGAAGCACCTACGAGCAGTACTTC.

This clonotype showed up just a few times. The V call is TRBV4-1, the J call TRBJ1-6; D call uncertain. In germline, CDR1 is MGHRA, CDR2 YSYEKL. CDR3 size: 17 residues. Deletions cut 2 bases from V and 0 bases from J, with 11 bases between. CDR3 coding DNA: TGCGCCAGCAGCCAACGACGCCGGAGCTCCTATAATTCACCCCTCCACTTT. It yields the protein CASSQRRRSSYNSPLHF.

This rearrangement joins TRBV7-3 to TRBJ2-3; 7 bases align to TRBD2. The CDR3 loop spans 15 amino acids. V was pared by 2 bases and J by 2 bases, with 4 bases of the junction left unmatched. Germline V gene sequence: CDR1 SGHTA, CDR2 FQGTGA. The CDR3 sequence is CASSLGGGITDTQYF. CDR3 nucleotides: TGTGCCAGCAGCTTAGGCGGGGGAATCACAGATACGCAGTATTTT.

This clonotype was seen only a few times. The chain employs TRBV19 and TRBJ2-7; 9 bases align to TRBD2. The junction had 3 bases not matched to a gene; V was cut back by 3 bases and J by 3 bases. The CDR3 is 14 residues long. Germline CDR1 reads LNHDA; CDR2 reads SQIVND (reference sequence). CDR3 amino acids: CASSIVAGDYEQYF. Here the CDR3 DNA reads TGTGCCAGTAGTATTGTAGCGGGAGACTACGAGCAGTACTTC. Full variable domain (outside the CDR3, taken from reference TRBV19 and TRBJ2-7): DGGITQSPKYLFRKEGQNVTLSCEQNLNHDAMYWYRQDPGQGLRLIYYSQIVNDFQKGDIAEGYSVSREKKESFPLTVTSAQKNPTAFYLCASSIVAGDYEQYFGPGTRLTVT.

The chain carries TRBV6-6 and TRBJ1-5; TRBD1 might be the D (5 bases). Trimming pared 5 bases from V and 7 bases from J, leaving 18 bases between. Germline V lookup: CDR1 MNHNY, CDR2 SVGAGI (reference sequence). The CDR3 sequence is 15 residues long. CDR3 in amino acids: CASSIAGTGRQPQHF. The CDR3 region has the DNA TGTGCCAGCAGTATTGCCGGGACGGGGAGACAGCCCCAGCATTTT.

DNA of the CDR3: TGTGCCAGCAGCTCGCCGACGGGGGGCTACGAGCAGTACTTC. Amino acids: CASSSPTGGYEQYF. This rearrangement joins TRBV6-5 to TRBJ2-7; 7 bases are shared with TRBD2. The CDR3 length is 14 residues. The germline gives CDR1 MNHEY, CDR2 SVGAGI. V dropped 6 bases and J dropped 3; count of bases not matched to a gene: 8.